This T cell receptor beta chain is drawn from a study of graft-versus-host responses after intestinal transplantation. V was shortened by 0 bases and J by 4 bases, with 9 bases between the two germline ends. CDR1 and CDR2 (germline): LNHNV, YYDKDF (reference sequence). The CDR3 covers 14 residues. Of note for this clone: Its antigen remains unidentified.

The assay was immunoSEQ multiplex PCR, and TCRdb's table has in-frame clones only and misses some. The sample comprises approximately 80,000 clones, approximately 91% of which are singletons, and approximately 0.35% rests with the top ten. The chain employs TRBV15 and TRBJ2-5, with D possibly matching TRBD2 (5 bases). This receptor was obtained from a human donor who received an intestinal transplant. The material sequenced was unstimulated CD4+ T cells sorted from spleen or lymph node cells, taken before intestinal transplant. Here the CDR3 reads CATSRDSGVETQYF. CDR3 DNA: TGTGCCACCAGCAGAGATTCCGGGGTAGAGACCCAGTACTTC. The entire variable domain, with the rest obtained from reference TRBV15 and TRBJ2-5, is as follows: DAMVIQNPRYQVTQFGKPVTLSCSQTLNHNVMYWYQQKSSQAPKLLFHYYDKDFNNEADTPDNFQSRRPNTSFCFLDIRSPGLGDTAMYLCATSRDSGVETQYFGPGTRLLVL.